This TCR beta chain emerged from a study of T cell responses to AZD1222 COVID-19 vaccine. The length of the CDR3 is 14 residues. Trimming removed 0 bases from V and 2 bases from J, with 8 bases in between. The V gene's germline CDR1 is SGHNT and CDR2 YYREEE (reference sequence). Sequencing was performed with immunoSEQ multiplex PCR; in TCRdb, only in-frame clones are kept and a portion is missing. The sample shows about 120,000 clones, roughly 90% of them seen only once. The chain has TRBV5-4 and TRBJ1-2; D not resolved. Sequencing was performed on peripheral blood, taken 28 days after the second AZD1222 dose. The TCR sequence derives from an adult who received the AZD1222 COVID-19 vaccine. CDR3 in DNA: TGTGCCAGCAGCTTGGACCGTCAGAACTATGGCTACACCTTC. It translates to CASSLDRQNYGYTF.